This TCR beta chain was retrieved from a study of blood T cell repertoires in COVID-19. For the study at large: COVID-19 samples from acute and convalescent phases originated in the United States, Italy and Spain.

This clone was detected only once. Resolution of symptoms, clearance, or two negative PCRs was present in recovered Cohort 3 donors. Methods used by the authors: Researchers report that nucleated cell counts were estimated from reference gene primer amplification. Clones were read by immunoSEQ multiplex PCR, and TCRdb kept only the in-frame ones, dropping some. From that table come the V and J calls and clone size; the DNA was used to work out D and trimming. The sample lists 260,000 or so clones, less than 85% occurring once. Specimen: PBMCs or T cells enriched from blood (not recorded which). This clonotype was obtained from a woman aged 45-60 years who had recovered from COVID-19.

The CDR3 reads CASSSNPGSILNQPQHF. The CDR3, as DNA: TGTGCCAGCAGCAGCAACCCCGGGTCGATCTTAAATCAGCCCCAGCATTTT. The chain combines TRBV7-2 with TRBJ1-5; no firm D call. V was trimmed by 5 bases and J by 4 bases, leaving 21 bases between them. The CDR3 sequence is 17 residues long. Germline assignment: CDR1 SGHTA and CDR2 FQGNSA.